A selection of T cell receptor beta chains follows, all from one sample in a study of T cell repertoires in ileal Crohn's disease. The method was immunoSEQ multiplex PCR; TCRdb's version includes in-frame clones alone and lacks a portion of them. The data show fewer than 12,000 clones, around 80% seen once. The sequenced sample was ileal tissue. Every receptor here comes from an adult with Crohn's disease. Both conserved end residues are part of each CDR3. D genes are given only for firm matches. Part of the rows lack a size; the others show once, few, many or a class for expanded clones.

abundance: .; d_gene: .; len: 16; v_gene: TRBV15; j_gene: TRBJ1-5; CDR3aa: CATSRLSGTRNQPQHF; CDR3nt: TGTGCCACCAGCAGACTTAGCGGGACACGGAATCAGCCCCAGCATTTT
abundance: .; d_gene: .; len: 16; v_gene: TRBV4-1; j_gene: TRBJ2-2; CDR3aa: CASSQDARASTGELFF; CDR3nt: TGCGCCAGCAGCCAAGACGCCAGGGCAAGCACCGGGGAGCTGTTTTTT
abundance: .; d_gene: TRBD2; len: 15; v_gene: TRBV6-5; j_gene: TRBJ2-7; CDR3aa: CASSSELAGVHEQYF; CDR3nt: TGTGCCAGCAGCTCGGAGCTAGCGGGAGTACACGAGCAGTACTTC
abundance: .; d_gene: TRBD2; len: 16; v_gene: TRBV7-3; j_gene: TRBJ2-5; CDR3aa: CASSPGLAGGAETQYF; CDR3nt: TGTGCCAGCAGTCCCGGACTAGCGGGAGGGGCAGAGACCCAGTACTTC
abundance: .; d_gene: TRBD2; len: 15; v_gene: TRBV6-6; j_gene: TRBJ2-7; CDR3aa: CASSRGLAGIYEQYF; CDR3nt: TGTGCCAGCAGCCGGGGACTAGCGGGAATCTACGAGCAGTACTTC
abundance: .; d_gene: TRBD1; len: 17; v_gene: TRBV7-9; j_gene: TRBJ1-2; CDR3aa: CASSSVRTGVSIYGYTF; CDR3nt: TGTGCCAGCAGCTCAGTGAGGACAGGGGTTTCAATCTATGGCTACACCTTC
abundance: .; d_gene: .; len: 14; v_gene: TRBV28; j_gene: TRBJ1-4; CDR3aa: CASSLLGTGEKLFF; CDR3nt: TGTGCCAGCAGTTTACTGGGAACAGGTGAAAAACTGTTTTTT
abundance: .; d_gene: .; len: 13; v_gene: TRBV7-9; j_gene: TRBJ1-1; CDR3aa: CASSLVGEGEAFF; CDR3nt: TGTGCCAGCAGCTTAGTGGGGGAGGGAGAAGCTTTCTTT
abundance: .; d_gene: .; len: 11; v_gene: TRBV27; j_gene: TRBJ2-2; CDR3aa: CATNRGGELFF; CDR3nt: TGTGCCACCAATCGGGGAGGGGAGCTGTTTTTT
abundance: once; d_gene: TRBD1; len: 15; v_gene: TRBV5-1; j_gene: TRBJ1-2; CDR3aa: CASSSGGTASGGYTF; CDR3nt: TGCGCCAGCAGCTCCGGTGGGACAGCCAGCGGGGGCTACACCTTC
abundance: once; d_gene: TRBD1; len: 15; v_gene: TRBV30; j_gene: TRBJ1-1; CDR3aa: CAWREYRDSRSEAFF; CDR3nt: TGTGCCTGGAGGGAATACCGGGACAGCAGATCTGAAGCTTTCTTT
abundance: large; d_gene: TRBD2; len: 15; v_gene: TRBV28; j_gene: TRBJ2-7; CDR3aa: CASSFPGTSAYEQYF; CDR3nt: TGTGCCAGCAGTTTCCCCGGGACTAGCGCTTACGAGCAGTACTTC
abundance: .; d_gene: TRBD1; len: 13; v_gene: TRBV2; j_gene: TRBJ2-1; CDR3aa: CASREGGWNEQFF; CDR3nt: TGTGCCAGCAGAGAAGGGGGCTGGAATGAGCAGTTCTTC
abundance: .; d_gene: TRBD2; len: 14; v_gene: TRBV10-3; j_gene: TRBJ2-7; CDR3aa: CAISPGLAGYEQYF; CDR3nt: TGTGCCATCAGTCCGGGACTAGCGGGTTACGAGCAGTACTTC
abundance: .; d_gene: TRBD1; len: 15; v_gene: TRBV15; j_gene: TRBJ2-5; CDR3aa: CATSGEGQGKETQYF; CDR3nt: TGTGCCACCAGCGGAGAAGGACAGGGAAAAGAGACCCAGTACTTC
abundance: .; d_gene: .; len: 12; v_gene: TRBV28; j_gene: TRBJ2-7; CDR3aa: CASNRATYEQYF; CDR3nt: TGTGCCAGCAACCGTGCAACTTACGAGCAGTACTTC
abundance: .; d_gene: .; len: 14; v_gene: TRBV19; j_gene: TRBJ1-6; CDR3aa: CASTMSGVRSPLHF; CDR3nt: TGTGCCAGTACCATGTCGGGGGTTCGCTCACCCCTCCACTTT
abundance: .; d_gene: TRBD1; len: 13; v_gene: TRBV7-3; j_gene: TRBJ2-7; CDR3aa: CASSLDRQYEQYF; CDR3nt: TGTGCCAGCAGCCTGGACAGGCAATACGAGCAGTACTTC
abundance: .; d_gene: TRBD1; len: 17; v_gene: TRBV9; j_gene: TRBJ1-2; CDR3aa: CASSPFTDRVMVYGYTF; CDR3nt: TGTGCCAGCAGCCCTTTTACCGACAGGGTAATGGTCTATGGCTACACCTTC
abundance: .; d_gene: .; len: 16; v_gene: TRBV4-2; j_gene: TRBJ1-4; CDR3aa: CASSQDTGGGSEKLFF; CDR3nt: TGTGCCAGCAGCCAAGATACCGGGGGAGGGAGTGAAAAACTGTTTTTT
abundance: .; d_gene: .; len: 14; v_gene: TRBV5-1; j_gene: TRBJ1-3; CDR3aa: CASSQTGPGNTIYF; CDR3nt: TGCGCCAGCAGCCAAACAGGACCTGGAAACACCATATATTTT
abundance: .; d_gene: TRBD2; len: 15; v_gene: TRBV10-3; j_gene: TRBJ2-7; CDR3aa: CAISRPSAGSYEQYF; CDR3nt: TGTGCCATCAGCCGACCCTCAGCGGGATCCTACGAGCAGTACTTC
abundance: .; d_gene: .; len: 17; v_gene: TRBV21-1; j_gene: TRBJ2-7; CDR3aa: CASTPGGRQGASYEQYF; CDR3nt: TGTGCCAGCACCCCAGGCGGTAGACAGGGGGCCTCCTACGAGCAGTACTTC
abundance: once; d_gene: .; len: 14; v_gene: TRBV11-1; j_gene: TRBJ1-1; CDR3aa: CASSLGQSNTEAFF; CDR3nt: TGTGCCAGCAGCTTAGGTCAGTCGAACACTGAAGCTTTCTTT
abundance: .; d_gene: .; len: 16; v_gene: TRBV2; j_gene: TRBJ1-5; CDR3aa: CASRSRERQVNQPQHF; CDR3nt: TGTGCCAGCAGGTCTAGGGAGAGACAGGTCAATCAGCCCCAGCATTTT
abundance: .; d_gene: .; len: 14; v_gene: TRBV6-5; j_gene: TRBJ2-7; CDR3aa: CASSSISGSYEQYF; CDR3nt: TGTGCCAGCAGTTCTATCTCAGGATCCTACGAGCAGTACTTC
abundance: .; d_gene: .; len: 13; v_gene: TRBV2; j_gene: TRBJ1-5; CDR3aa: CASSRQGDQPQHF; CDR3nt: TGTGCCAGCAGCCGCCAGGGCGATCAGCCCCAGCATTTT
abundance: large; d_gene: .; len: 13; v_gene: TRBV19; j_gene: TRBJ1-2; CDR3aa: CASSLGLPRGYTF; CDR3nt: TGTGCCAGTAGCCTGGGACTGCCAAGGGGCTACACCTTC
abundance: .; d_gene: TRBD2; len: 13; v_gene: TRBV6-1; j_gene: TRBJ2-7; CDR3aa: CASGRAGNYEQYF; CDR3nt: TGTGCCAGCGGGAGGGCTGGGAACTACGAGCAGTACTTC
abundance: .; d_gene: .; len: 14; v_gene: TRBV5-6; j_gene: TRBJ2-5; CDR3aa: CASSGLAQEETQYF; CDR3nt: TGTGCCAGCAGCGGCCTAGCGCAAGAAGAGACCCAGTACTTC
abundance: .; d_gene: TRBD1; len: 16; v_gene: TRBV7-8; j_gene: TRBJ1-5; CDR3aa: CASSRGRDRGGQPQHF; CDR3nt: TGTGCCAGCAGCAGGGGCCGGGACAGGGGAGGTCAGCCCCAGCATTTT
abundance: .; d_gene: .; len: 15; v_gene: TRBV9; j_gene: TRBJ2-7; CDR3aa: CARELPSAFSYEQYF; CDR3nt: TGTGCCAGGGAACTTCCTAGCGCTTTCTCCTACGAGCAGTACTTC
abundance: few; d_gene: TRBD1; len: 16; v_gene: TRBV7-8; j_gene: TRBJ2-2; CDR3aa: CASSNHLGGNTGELFF; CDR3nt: TGTGCCAGCAGCAATCACTTAGGGGGCAACACCGGGGAGCTGTTTTTT
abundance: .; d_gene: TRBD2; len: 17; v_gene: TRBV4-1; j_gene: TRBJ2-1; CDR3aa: CASSGGSLAGVNNEQFF; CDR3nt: TGCGCCAGCAGCGGAGGTTCACTAGCGGGAGTCAACAATGAGCAGTTCTTC
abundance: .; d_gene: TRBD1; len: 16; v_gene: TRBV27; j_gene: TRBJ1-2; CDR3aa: CASSFSRGDLNYGYTF; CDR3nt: TGTGCCAGCAGTTTTAGCAGGGGGGATCTCAACTATGGCTACACCTTC
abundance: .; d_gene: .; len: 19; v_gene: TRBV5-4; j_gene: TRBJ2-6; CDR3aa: CASSPTGSRRDSGANVLTF; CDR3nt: TGTGCCAGCAGCCCCACCGGGAGTCGCAGGGACTCTGGGGCCAACGTCCTGACTTTC
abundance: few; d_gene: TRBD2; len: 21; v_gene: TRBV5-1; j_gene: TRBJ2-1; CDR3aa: CASSLAPAGYRTSGDYNEQFF; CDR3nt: TGCGCCAGCAGCTTGGCCCCGGCAGGTTACCGGACTAGCGGAGACTACAATGAGCAGTTCTTC
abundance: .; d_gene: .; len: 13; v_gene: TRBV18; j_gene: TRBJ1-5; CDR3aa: CASSRGGDQPQHF; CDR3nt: TGTGCCAGCTCACGGGGGGGGGATCAGCCCCAGCATTTT
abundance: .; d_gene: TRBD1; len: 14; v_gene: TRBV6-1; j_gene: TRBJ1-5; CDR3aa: CASAGTGPNQPQHF; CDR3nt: TGTGCCAGCGCAGGGACAGGGCCCAATCAGCCCCAGCATTTT
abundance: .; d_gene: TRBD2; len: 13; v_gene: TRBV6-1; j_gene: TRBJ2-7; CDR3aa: CASSPGLVYEQYF; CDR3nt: TGTGCCAGCAGCCCGGGACTAGTCTACGAGCAGTACTTC
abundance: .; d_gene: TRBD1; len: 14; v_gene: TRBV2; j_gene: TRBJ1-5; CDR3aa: CASTGQGEDQPQHF; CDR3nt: TGTGCCAGCACCGGACAGGGGGAGGACCAGCCCCAGCATTTT
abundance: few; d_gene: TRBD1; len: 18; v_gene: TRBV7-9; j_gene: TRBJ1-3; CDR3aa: CASSSNIDRGPSGNTIYF; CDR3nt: TGTGCCAGCAGCTCAAACATTGACAGGGGGCCCTCTGGAAACACCATATATTTT
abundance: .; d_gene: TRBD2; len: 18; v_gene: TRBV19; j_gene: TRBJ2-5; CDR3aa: CASSIGATTSGIQETQYF; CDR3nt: TGTGCCAGTAGTATAGGAGCAACGACTAGCGGGATACAAGAGACCCAGTACTTC
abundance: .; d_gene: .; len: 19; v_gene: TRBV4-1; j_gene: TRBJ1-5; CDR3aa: CASSQEGDGGARSNQPQHF; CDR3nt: TGCGCCAGCAGCCAAGAAGGTGACGGGGGGGCAAGGAGCAATCAGCCCCAGCATTTT